The 26 T cell receptor beta chains in this list originate from one sample, sequenced in a study of blood T cell repertoires in COVID-19. The data were produced by immunoSEQ multiplex PCR, yet TCRdb's version contains in-frame clones alone and is incomplete. The repertoire includes tens of thousands of clones, about three quarters of them detected once, and 25% to 30% sits in the top ten. Sequencing was performed on peripheral blood. These receptors all stem from a woman older than 75 with active or convalescent COVID-19.

The rearrangement joins TRBV19 to TRBJ1-2, with 8 positions matching TRBD1. Per germline, CDR1 LNHDA and CDR2 SQIVND (reference sequence). The CDR3 loop spans 13 amino acids. V trimming: 7 bases; J trimming: 6 bases; junction bases outside the gene matches: 7. CDR3 DNA sequence: TGTGCCAGTAATGTTGGACAGGGCCATGGCTACACCTTC. This codes for CASNVGQGHGYTF.

The chain carries TRBV6-5 and TRBJ2-3; no firm D call. The V gene lost 6 bases and the J gene lost 0 bases, with 7 bases spanning the gap. The V gene's germline CDR1 is MNHEY and CDR2 SVGAGI. The CDR3 consists of 13 residues. The CDR3: CASSQASTDTQYF. DNA of the CDR3: TGTGCCAGCAGCCAGGCTAGCACAGATACGCAGTATTTT.

The V call is TRBV6-1, the J call TRBJ1-5; tentative D call: TRBD1 (6 bases). Germline CDR1 reads MNHNS; CDR2 reads SASEGT. This CDR3 region has 14 residues. V lost 0 bases and J lost 7, with 10 bases in between. The CDR3 loop reads CASSEAQRGQPQHF. The CDR3 DNA reads as TGTGCCAGCAGTGAAGCTCAGAGGGGGCAGCCCCAGCATTTT.

This clone came up once. V and J are TRBV20-1 and TRBJ1-3; unclear D gene. This CDR3 has 10 residues. The V gene lost 6 bases and the J gene lost 3 bases, with 3 bases spanning the gap. Germline V CDR1 and CDR2: DFQATT, SNEGSKA (reference sequence). The CDR3 loop reads CSALGNTIYF. The CDR3 DNA reads as TGCAGTGCCCTTGGAAACACCATATATTTT.

This chain joins TRBV9 and TRBJ1-2; TRBD1 might be the D (6 bases). Germline V lookup: CDR1 SGDLS, CDR2 YYNGEE. The length of the CDR3 is 14 residues. The germline V and J ends were trimmed by 0 bases and 2 bases, with 8 bases remaining between them. The CDR3 DNA is TGTGCCAGCAGCGTAGATCAGGGGAACTATGGCTACACCTTC. Encoded protein: CASSVDQGNYGYTF.

The chain recombines TRBV25-1 with TRBJ2-3; D is perhaps TRBD2 (5 bases). Germline values: CDR1 MGHDK, CDR2 SYGVNS. The CDR3 is 10 residues long. Trimming took off 4 bases at V and 14 bases at J, with 10 bases between the two ends. The CDR3 sequence: CASSAPGRYF. In DNA form, the CDR3 reads TGTGCCAGCAGTGCCCCGGGGAGGTATTTT. The whole variable domain, remainder taken from reference TRBV25-1 and TRBJ2-3, is EADIYQTPRYLVIGTGKKITLECSQTMGHDKMYWYQQDPGMELHLIHYSYGVNSTEKGDLSSESTVSRIRTEHFPLTLESARPSHTSQYLCASSAPGRYFGPGTRLTVL.

V is TRBV19 and J is TRBJ2-1; 9 nucleotides match TRBD1. J gave up 8 bases and V 3 bases, and 20 bases lay outside the gene matches. Germline lookup yields CDR1 LNHDA and CDR2 SQIVND (reference sequence). There are 19 residues in the CDR3. The CDR3 nucleotides are TGTGCCAGTAGTATTTCGGGTATAAGGGGACAGGGTTGGAACTATGAGCAGTTCTTC. Protein product: CASSISGIRGQGWNYEQFF. Full variable domain (missing parts from reference TRBV19 and TRBJ2-1): DGGITQSPKYLFRKEGQNVTLSCEQNLNHDAMYWYRQDPGQGLRLIYYSQIVNDFQKGDIAEGYSVSREKKESFPLTVTSAQKNPTAFYLCASSISGIRGQGWNYEQFFGPGTRLTVL.

The chain couples TRBV12-3 or TRBV12-4 to TRBJ2-2; D perhaps matches TRBD1 (6 bases). The CDR3 is 13 residues long. The ends were cut back, 6 bases at V and 5 bases at J, with 10 bases in the middle. CDR3 region: CASRLQGTGELFF. The DNA for the CDR3 is TGTGCCAGCAGGCTACAGGGAACCGGGGAGCTGTTTTTT.

The rearrangement links TRBV2 to TRBJ1-4; D uncertain. Germline loops: CDR1 SNHLY, CDR2 FYNNEI. The V gene lost 8 bases and the J gene lost 8 bases, with 15 bases spanning the gap. CDR3 length: 13 amino acids. CDR3 in DNA: TGTGCCAGCGTTCGCGACTTTGGGGAAAAACTGTTTTTT. Its translation: CASVRDFGEKLFF.

The chain uses TRBV28 and TRBJ2-3; TRBD2 agrees at 8 bases. The J segment lost 0 bases and the V segment lost 8 bases, leaving 7 bases of the junction unmatched. Germline CDR1 is MDHEN and CDR2 is SYDVKM. The CDR3 runs 15 residues. This CDR3 is CASGSGGVSTDTQYF. The CDR3 region has the DNA TGTGCCAGCGGATCCGGGGGGGTAAGCACAGATACGCAGTATTTT.

CDR3: CASSQGAVPTYEQYF. CDR3 DNA: TGCGCCAGCAGCCAAGGGGCAGTCCCGACCTACGAGCAGTACTTC. The V gene is TRBV4-3, the J gene TRBJ2-7; D is unresolved. Germline CDR1 reads LGHNA; CDR2 reads YSLEER. There are 15 residues in the CDR3. Trimming removed 1 base from V and 2 bases from J, with 12 bases in between.

The sample holds a few counts of this clone. The junction does not match germline at one end; this may be a read error. V gene TRBV4-1 combines with J gene TRBJ1-2; D gene unclear. This CDR3 comprises 15 residues. Germline CDR1 and CDR2: MGHRA and YSYEKL. Here the CDR3 reads CPSTPLPIPNYGYTF. The DNA for the CDR3 is TGCCCCAGCACTCCACTCCCCATACCTAACTATGGCTACACCTTC.

The rearrangement joins TRBV5-1 to TRBJ1-2; 9 nucleotides agree with TRBD1. Germline values: CDR1 SGHRS, CDR2 YFSETQ. Unmatched junction bases numbered 13, after V lost 7 bases and J lost 6 bases. The CDR3 length is 15 residues. The CDR3 nucleotides read TGCGCCAGCGATAAGGGACAGGGTGGAAGGAATGGCTACACCTTC. This sequence encodes CASDKGQGGRNGYTF.

This clone came up once. The rearrangement joins TRBV7-9 to TRBJ1-4; D gene uncertain. Per the germline V gene, CDR1 is SEHNR and CDR2 is FQNEAQ (reference sequence). Between the trimmed V and J ends, which lost 1 base and 8 bases, there was a span of 11 bases. The CDR3 contains 14 residues. The CDR3 sequence: CASSLGDDGEKLFF. CDR3 in DNA: TGTGCCAGCAGCTTAGGAGATGACGGGGAAAAACTGTTTTTT.

The J gene is TRBJ2-3, the V gene TRBV5-5, with 9 bases aligning to TRBD1. The CDR3 is made up of 15 amino acids. CDR1 and CDR2 from the germline V gene are SGHKS and YYEKEE (reference sequence). With 0 bases clipped from V and 5 bases from J, the junction kept 4 bases outside the gene matches. DNA of the CDR3: TGTGCCAGCAGCTTGGCCCACAGGGGGCTAGATACGCAGTATTTT. This sequence encodes CASSLAHRGLDTQYF.

The gene calls are TRBV2 and TRBJ1-3; a possible D gene is TRBD1 (5 bases). Trimming cost V 7 bases and J 2 bases, with 15 bases left between them. Germline CDR1 is SNHLY and CDR2 is FYNNEI. This CDR3 region has 15 residues. CDR3: CASTGIGGTGNTIYF. The DNA for the CDR3 is TGTGCCAGCACCGGGATCGGGGGGACTGGAAACACCATATATTTT.

This chain uses TRBV4-3 with TRBJ1-2, with no clear D. The CDR3 length is 14 residues. The ends were cut back, 1 base at V and 3 bases at J, with 9 bases in the middle. The germline V gene encodes CDR1 LGHNA and CDR2 YSLEER. The CDR3, as DNA: TGCGCCAGCAGCCAAGTAGACAATGACTATGGCTACACCTTC. Protein sequence: CASSQVDNDYGYTF.

Regarding this clone: The junction shows a germline mismatch at one end, possibly a read error. V gene TRBV7-7 combines with J gene TRBJ2-3, with 9 bases matching TRBD2. This CDR3 spans 15 amino acids. Per germline, CDR1 SSHAT and CDR2 FNYEAQ (reference sequence). CDR3 nucleotide sequence: TGTGCTAGCAGCTTTGGCGGGGGGGCCATTAATACGCAGTATTTT. Amino acid sequence: CASSFGGGAINTQYF.

There are a few counts of this clone. The gene calls are TRBV19 and TRBJ2-1; no definite D call. Between the trimmed V and J ends, which lost 6 bases and 0 bases, there was a span of 12 bases. The germline V gene has CDR1 LNHDA and CDR2 SQIVND (reference sequence). The CDR3 has 15 amino acids. This CDR3 reads CASRLDRSSYNEQFF. As DNA, the CDR3 is TGTGCCAGTAGGCTAGACCGTAGCTCCTACAATGAGCAGTTCTTC. Variable domain in full (rest from reference TRBV19 and TRBJ2-1): DGGITQSPKYLFRKEGQNVTLSCEQNLNHDAMYWYRQDPGQGLRLIYYSQIVNDFQKGDIAEGYSVSREKKESFPLTVTSAQKNPTAFYLCASRLDRSSYNEQFFGPGTRLTVL.

CDR3 sequence: CASSTTGSETQYF. The CDR3 DNA is TGTGCCAGCAGTACAACAGGGTCGGAGACCCAGTACTTC. The chain has TRBV9 and TRBJ2-5, with D tentatively TRBD1 (6 bases). The CDR3 is 13 residues long. CDR1 is SGDLS, CDR2 YYNGEE, per germline. V was pared by 5 bases and J by 5 bases, with 13 bases between.

This clone was seen once. The rearrangement links TRBV6-5 to TRBJ2-2, with a tentative D call TRBD1 (6 bases). The CDR3 loop spans 15 amino acids. The V end was cut by 10 bases, the J end by 0 bases, with 15 bases between. Germline loops: CDR1 MNHEY, CDR2 SVGAGI. Here the CDR3 reads CATTLGGANTGELFF. CDR3 DNA sequence: TGTGCCACCACCCTTGGGGGCGCGAACACCGGGGAGCTGTTTTTT.

The rearrangement links TRBV2 to TRBJ1-1, with TRBD1 matching over 9 bases. Per the germline V gene, CDR1 is SNHLY and CDR2 is FYNNEI. CDR3 size: 14 residues. Germline trimming cut 7 bases from V and 1 base from J; bases unmatched to any gene: 4. The CDR3 DNA is TGTGCCAGCACCACAGGGGGCAAGAACACTGAAGCTTTCTTT. Its protein is CASTTGGKNTEAFF.

This clone is medium-sized within its sample. The V gene is TRBV12-3 or TRBV12-4, the J gene TRBJ2-7; no clear D. The CDR3 length is 13 residues. V lost 2 bases and J lost 0, with 5 bases in between. The DNA for the CDR3 is TGTGCCAGCAGTTTAACAGACTCCTACGAGCAGTACTTC. This encodes CASSLTDSYEQYF.

The chain joins TRBV19 to TRBJ2-3, with 8 bases lining up with TRBD1. CDR1 and CDR2 (germline): LNHDA, SQIVND (reference sequence). CDR3 size: 15 residues. V dropped 1 base and J dropped 3; count of bases not matched to a gene: 3. The CDR3 here is CASSIGQGRTDTQYF. CDR3 nucleotides: TGTGCCAGTAGTATAGGACAGGGGAGGACAGATACGCAGTATTTT.

This CDR3 reads CASSSPGGGTEAFF. CDR3 DNA: TGTGCCAGCAGTTCCCCCGGGGGGGGCACTGAAGCTTTCTTT. The gene calls are TRBV6-2 or TRBV6-3 and TRBJ1-1, with D possibly matching TRBD1 (5 bases). Germline CDR1 reads MNHEY; CDR2 reads SVGEGT. The CDR3 extends over 14 amino acids. V was trimmed by 4 bases and J by 4 bases, leaving 13 bases between them.

The rearrangement joins TRBV30 to TRBJ2-1; the D gene is possibly TRBD2 (6 bases). The length of the CDR3 is 12 residues. Trimming took 5 bases from V and 13 from J, leaving 18 bases between them. CDR1 is GTSNPN and CDR2 is SVGIG in the germline V gene (reference sequence). The CDR3 DNA sequence: TGTGCCTGGCGCCCCCGACCGGGACTTCAGTTCTTC. Protein sequence: CAWRPRPGLQFF.